This record looks at one TCR beta chain sequence and its context. Its antigen is unknown. Vbeta (60) and Jbeta (13) primers were used in the PCR. Profiled with immunoSEQ multiplex PCR; TCRdb holds only in-frame clones, not every one. The table includes around 180,000 clones, approximately 82% detected once. The CDR3 extends over 14 amino acids. J lost 0 bases, V lost 7 bases, and 5 bases had no gene match. Per the germline V gene, CDR1 is MNHNS and CDR2 is SASEGT. The sample comes from a study of cytomegalovirus exposure and HLA in healthy donors. General observations from the study: Rare TCR sequences dominated, though some public TCRs recurred in many donors. Several V segments, TRBV6-2 and TRBV6-3 among them, could not be told apart and were dropped.

Sequencing was performed on PBMCs. The TCR comes from a girl aged 2-10 years in good health and CMV-seropositive. The chain combines TRBV6-1 with TRBJ2-7, with 8 positions matching TRBD1. Here the CDR3 DNA reads TGTGCCAGCAAACGGACAGGGAGCTCCTACGAGCAGTACTTC. It specifies CASKRTGSSYEQYF.